These 13 T cell receptor beta chains came from one sample sequenced in a study of T cells in Graves' hyperthyroidism and ophthalmopathy. Authors of the study amplified TCR beta CDR3 regions from RNA transcripts. The HTBI primer set drove a first-round RT-PCR of the TCR CDR3. TCRdb independently ran MiXCR on the multiplex PCR reads; one entry per CDR3 protein. The table shows approximately 510,000 distinct CDR3 sequences, with around 43% occurring only once. Sequencing was carried out using peripheral blood or thyroid tissue (not recorded which). These receptor sequences come from an adult woman with Graves' disease, either hyperthyroidism or ophthalmopathy (not recorded which).

This clonotype was counted at least ten times. The rearrangement joins TRBV4-1 to TRBJ2-5; D might be TRBD2 (6 bases). This CDR3 is 17 amino acids long. From germline, CDR1 is MGHRA and CDR2 YSYEKL. The V gene lost 4 bases and the J gene lost 2 bases, with 20 bases spanning the gap. Here the CDR3 DNA reads TGCGCCAGCAGCCCAACCACCCCACTAGCACATCAAGAGACCCAGTACTTC. Residues: CASSPTTPLAHQETQYF.

This chain connects TRBV29-1 to TRBJ1-6; D uncertain. Trimming removed 8 bases at V and 9 bases at J, with 17 bases between. Germline assignment: CDR1 SQVTM and CDR2 ANQGSEA. This CDR3 is built from 13 residues. The CDR3: CSSYAQKSSPLHF. CDR3 DNA: TGCAGCTCCTACGCCCAAAAAAGTTCACCCCTCCACTTT.

The J gene is TRBJ2-7, the V gene TRBV29-1; 7 positions match TRBD2. Per the germline V gene, CDR1 is SQVTM and CDR2 is ANQGSEA. V dropped 8 bases and J dropped 3; count of bases not matched to a gene: 4. CDR3 length: 11 residues. The CDR3 nucleotides are TGCAGCTCTAGCGGAAACTACGAGCAGTACTTC. It translates to CSSSGNYEQYF.

This chain uses TRBV10-2 with TRBJ2-2; TRBD2 matches at 11 bases. CDR1 WSHSY and CDR2 SAAADI come from the germline V gene. The CDR3 is 16 amino acids. V was clipped by 6 bases and J by 7 bases; unmatched bases: 10. For the CDR3, the DNA is TGCGCCAGCAGCCAAGTAGCGGGAGGGCCGGTCGGGGAGCTGTTTTTT. Translated: CASSQVAGGPVGELFF.

The V call is TRBV10-3, the J call TRBJ1-1; 7 bases align to TRBD1. The germline gives CDR1 ENHRY, CDR2 SYGVKD. The V gene end was trimmed by 5 bases and the J gene end by 13 bases; junction bases not matched to a gene: 13. The length of the CDR3 is 13 residues. CDR3 sequence (DNA): TGTGCCATCAGTACTACAGGGGTCGATAAGGATTTCTTT. It translates to CAISTTGVDKDFF.

The J gene is TRBJ1-2, the V gene TRBV24-1; D is ambiguous. Per the germline V gene, CDR1 is KGHDR and CDR2 is SFDVKD. The CDR3 is 16 residues long. V lost 4 bases to trimming and J lost 4 bases, with 18 bases between them. CDR3 amino acids: CATSEPGSPTGYGYTF. The CDR3 DNA is TGTGCCACCAGTGAGCCCGGGAGCCCCACCGGCTATGGCTACACCTTC.

The chain has TRBV7-2 and TRBJ1-6; D not certain. The germline V gene encodes CDR1 SGHTA and CDR2 FQGNSA. Trimming removed 2 bases at V and 8 bases at J, with 10 bases between. The CDR3 totals 14 residues. The CDR3 spells CASSLYKAYSPLHF. CDR3 nucleotide sequence: TGTGCCAGCAGCTTATATAAGGCCTATTCACCCCTCCACTTT. Full variable domain (remainder filled in from reference TRBV7-2 and TRBJ1-6): GAGVSQSPSNKVTEKGKDVELRCDPISGHTALYWYRQSLGQGLEFLIYFQGNSAPDKSGLPSDRFSAERTGGSVSTLTIQRTQQEDSAVYLCASSLYKAYSPLHFGNGTRLTVT.

This chain connects TRBV15 to TRBJ2-7; TRBD1 or TRBD2 may be the D gene (7 bases each). The CDR3 sequence is 16 residues long. V lost 2 bases to trimming and J lost 4 bases, with 18 bases between them. CDR1 LNHNV and CDR2 YYDKDF come from the germline V gene (reference sequence). CDR3 protein: CATSRPPAGQPYEQYF. The CDR3 DNA reads as TGTGCCACCAGCAGACCTCCAGCGGGACAGCCATACGAGCAGTACTTC.

This clonotype was seen more than once but under ten times. The genes are TRBV29-1 and TRBJ1-3, with D unresolved. This CDR3 has 14 residues. Per germline, CDR1 SQVTM and CDR2 ANQGSEA. With 5 bases removed from V and 1 base from J, the gap between germline ends came to 12 bases. The CDR3 here is CSVRPSTSGNTIYF. In nucleotides, the CDR3 is TGCAGCGTTCGACCAAGCACTTCTGGAAACACCATATATTTT.

This clonotype has a count of ten or more. J is TRBJ1-2 and V is TRBV28; 8 bases are a match to TRBD1. Germline CDR1 reads MDHEN; CDR2 reads SYDVKM. CDR3 length equals 14 residues. Trimming removed 8 bases from V and 0 bases from J; junction bases left unmatched: 5. CDR3: CASLDRDANYGYTF. The CDR3 coding sequence is TGTGCCAGCTTGGACAGGGACGCTAACTATGGCTACACCTTC.

A few counts support this clonotype. The chain combines TRBV2 with TRBJ2-5; perhaps TRBD2 as D (6 bases). The V gene's germline CDR1 is SNHLY and CDR2 FYNNEI. The length of the CDR3 is 13 residues. V lost 7 bases to trimming and J lost 7 bases, with 16 bases between them. The CDR3: CASIPNLGGTQYF. CDR3 sequence (DNA): TGTGCCAGCATACCAAACCTGGGGGGGACCCAGTACTTC.

This clonotype was seen only a few times. The chain couples TRBV30 to TRBJ1-4; D is possibly TRBD1 (5 bases). The CDR3 extends over 14 amino acids. V shed 0 bases and J shed 7 bases, with 12 bases lying between them. From germline, CDR1 is GTSNPN and CDR2 SVGIG (reference sequence). The CDR3 protein is CAWSVPSGSEKLFF. The CDR3, as DNA: TGTGCCTGGAGTGTCCCCTCAGGGAGTGAAAAACTGTTTTTT.

In this sample, this clonotype turned up many times. The DNA of the CDR3 is TGTGCCAGCAGTGTGGACAGGGGGTCCTACGAGCAGTACTTC. It yields the protein CASSVDRGSYEQYF. The V call is TRBV2, the J call TRBJ2-7; 10 nucleotides agree with TRBD1. Germline-derived CDR1 and CDR2 are SNHLY and FYNNEI. This CDR3 has 14 residues. After removal of 4 bases from V and 1 base from J, the junction contained 1 base not matched to a gene.